These T cell receptor beta chains were read from a single sample in a study of T cell responses to AZD1222 COVID-19 vaccine. Assay used: immunoSEQ multiplex PCR; TCRdb lists only in-frame clones, some missing. Of approximately 170,000 clones in the sample, roughly 92% were seen once. Source: peripheral blood, taken on day 0 of AZD1222 vaccination. These receptors all come from an adult in good health. Both conserved end residues are part of each CDR3. Fields, in order: V gene, J gene, D gene, CDR3 protein, CDR3 DNA. D genes are given only for firm matches.

TRBV19,TRBJ2-7,.,CASRQGPYEQYF,TGTGCCAGTAGGCAGGGGCCATACGAGCAGTACTTC
TRBV18,TRBJ1-5,.,CASSPSAGVEQPQHF,TGTGCCAGCTCCCCATCGGCAGGGGTGGAGCAGCCCCAGCATTTT
TRBV7-8,TRBJ2-7,TRBD1,CASSYGQGNYEQYF,TGTGCCAGCAGCTACGGACAGGGGAACTACGAGCAGTACTTC
TRBV28,TRBJ1-6,.,CASSLPRGAINSPLHF,TGTGCCAGCAGTCTACCCCGGGGGGCCATTAATTCACCCCTCCACTTT
TRBV6-6,TRBJ2-7,.,CASRLNIGGGYEQYF,TGTGCCAGCCGACTGAACATAGGGGGGGGTTACGAGCAGTACTTC
TRBV27,TRBJ1-1,.,CASSSQVNTEAFF,TGTGCCAGCAGTTCTCAGGTGAACACTGAAGCTTTCTTT
TRBV24-1,TRBJ2-7,.,CATSDTSSYEQYF,TGTGCCACCAGTGATACTAGCTCCTACGAGCAGTACTTC
TRBV7-9,TRBJ2-5,.,CASSASFVETQYF,TGTGCCAGCTCAGCTTCCTTTGTGGAGACCCAGTACTTC
TRBV11-2,TRBJ2-7,.,CASSLVTYEQYF,TGTGCCAGCAGCTTAGTAACCTACGAGCAGTACTTC
TRBV7-2,TRBJ2-2,.,CASSLAPVANTGELFF,TGTGCCAGCAGCTTAGCTCCGGTGGCGAACACCGGGGAGCTGTTTTTT
TRBV7-2,TRBJ1-4,.,CASSRYSTGIELFF,TGTGCCAGCAGCCGGTACTCAACAGGGATTGAACTGTTTTTT
TRBV10-3,TRBJ2-4,.,CAITGCHNIQYF,TGTGCCATCACCGGCTGTCACAACATTCAGTACTTC
TRBV4-3,TRBJ2-7,.,CASSQDLGRPSYEQYF,TGCGCCAGCAGCCAAGATTTGGGCAGGCCCTCCTACGAGCAGTACTTC